This T cell receptor beta chain was captured by sequencing in a study of cytomegalovirus exposure and HLA in healthy donors. Study-wide context: Just over 80% of roughly 430 genotyped donors fell in the Caucasian-associated ancestry cluster.

These donors counted as nominally healthy when sampled, but unrecorded immune exposures were likely. This CDR3 has 15 residues. The germline gives CDR1 SQVTM, CDR2 ANQGSEA. V trimming: 6 bases; J trimming: 1 base; junction bases outside the gene matches: 9. The primer mix had 60 Vbeta and 13 Jbeta primers. Here immunoSEQ multiplex PCR was the method, and the copy in TCRdb shows in-frame clones only, minus some. Seen here are roughly 120,000 clones, under 85% observed once, and the top ten hold roughly 8.2%. Sequencing was done on a sample of PBMCs. This receptor was identified in a woman in her fifties or sixties in good health and CMV-seropositive. V is TRBV29-1 and J is TRBJ2-3; 8 bases match TRBD1. The CDR3 DNA sequence: TGCAGCGTCGCCGGGGACAGGTCAGGCACAGATACGCAGTATTTT. The encoded protein is CSVAGDRSGTDTQYF.